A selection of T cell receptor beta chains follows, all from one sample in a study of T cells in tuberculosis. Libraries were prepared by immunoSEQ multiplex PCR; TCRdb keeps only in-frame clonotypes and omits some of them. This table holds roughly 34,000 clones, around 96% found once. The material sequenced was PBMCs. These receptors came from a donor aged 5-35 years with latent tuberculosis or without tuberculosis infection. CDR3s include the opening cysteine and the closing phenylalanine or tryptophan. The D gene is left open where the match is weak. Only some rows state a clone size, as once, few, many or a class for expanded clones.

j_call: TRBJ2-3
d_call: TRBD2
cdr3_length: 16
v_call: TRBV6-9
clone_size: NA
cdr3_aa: CASSYSPSGVTDTQYF
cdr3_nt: TGTGCCAGCAGTTATTCCCCAAGCGGGGTGACAGATACGCAGTATTTT

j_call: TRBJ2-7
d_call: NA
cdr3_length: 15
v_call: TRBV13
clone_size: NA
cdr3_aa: CASSLGLRSSYEQYF
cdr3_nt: TGTGCCAGCAGCTTAGGGCTAAGGAGCTCCTACGAGCAGTACTTC

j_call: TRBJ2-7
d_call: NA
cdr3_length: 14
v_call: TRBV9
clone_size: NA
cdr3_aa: CASSVGALTYEQYF
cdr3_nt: TGTGCCAGCAGCGTAGGAGCACTAACCTACGAGCAGTACTTC

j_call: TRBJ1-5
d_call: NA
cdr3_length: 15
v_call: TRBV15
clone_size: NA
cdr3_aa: CATSRGVGGNQPQHF
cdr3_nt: TGTGCCACCAGCAGAGGGGTGGGAGGGAATCAGCCCCAGCATTTT

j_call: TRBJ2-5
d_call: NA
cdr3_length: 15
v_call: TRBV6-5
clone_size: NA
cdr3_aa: CASSLAITGPGAQYF
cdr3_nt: TGTGCCAGCAGTCTCGCTATCACCGGGCCGGGGGCCCAGTACTTC

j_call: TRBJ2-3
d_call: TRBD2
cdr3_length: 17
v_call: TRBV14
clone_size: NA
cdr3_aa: CASSRHSLAGGQDTQYF
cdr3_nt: TGTGCCAGCAGCCGCCATTCATTAGCGGGAGGTCAGGATACGCAGTATTTT

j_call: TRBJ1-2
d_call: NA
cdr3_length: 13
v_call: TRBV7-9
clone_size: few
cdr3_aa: CASSLPANYGYTF
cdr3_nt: TGTGCCAGCAGCTTACCAGCTAACTATGGCTACACCTTC

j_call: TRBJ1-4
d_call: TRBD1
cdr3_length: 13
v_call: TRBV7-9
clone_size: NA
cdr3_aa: CASRTDRDEKLFF
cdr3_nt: TGTGCCAGCAGAACCGACAGGGATGAAAAACTGTTTTTT

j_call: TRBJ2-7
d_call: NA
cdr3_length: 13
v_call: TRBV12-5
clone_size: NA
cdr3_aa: CASGLHPSYEQYF
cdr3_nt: TGTGCTAGTGGTTTACACCCTAGCTACGAGCAGTACTTC

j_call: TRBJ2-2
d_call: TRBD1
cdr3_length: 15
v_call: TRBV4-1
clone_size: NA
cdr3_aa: CASSQGQILPGELFF
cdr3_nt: TGCGCCAGCAGCCAGGGACAGATCCTCCCCGGGGAGCTGTTTTTT

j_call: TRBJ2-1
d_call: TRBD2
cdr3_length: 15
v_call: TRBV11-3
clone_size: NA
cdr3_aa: CASSSGTSGYNEQFF
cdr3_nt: TGTGCCAGCAGCTCAGGGACTAGCGGCTACAATGAGCAGTTCTTC

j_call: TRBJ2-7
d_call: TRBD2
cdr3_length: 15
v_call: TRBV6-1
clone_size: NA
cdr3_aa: CASSDSGRLSYEQYF
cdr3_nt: TGTGCCAGCAGTGATAGCGGGAGACTCTCCTACGAGCAGTACTTC

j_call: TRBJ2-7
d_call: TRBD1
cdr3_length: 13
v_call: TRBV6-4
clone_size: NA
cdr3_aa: CASSDLAGGEQYF
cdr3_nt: TGTGCCAGCAGTGATTTGGCAGGGGGCGAGCAGTACTTC

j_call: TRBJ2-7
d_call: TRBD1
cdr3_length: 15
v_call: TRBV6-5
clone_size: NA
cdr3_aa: CASRPMGTGPYEQYF
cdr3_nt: TGTGCCAGCAGACCAATGGGGACAGGTCCTTACGAGCAGTACTTC

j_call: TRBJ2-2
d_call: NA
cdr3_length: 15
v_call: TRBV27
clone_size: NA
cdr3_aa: CASTLRGSSTGELFF
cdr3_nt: TGTGCCAGCACCCTAAGGGGCAGTTCCACCGGGGAGCTGTTTTTT

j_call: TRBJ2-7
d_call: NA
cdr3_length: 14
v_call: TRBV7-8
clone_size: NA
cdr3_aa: CASSLSTWADEQYF
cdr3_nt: TGTGCCAGCAGCTTATCGACGTGGGCCGACGAGCAGTACTTC

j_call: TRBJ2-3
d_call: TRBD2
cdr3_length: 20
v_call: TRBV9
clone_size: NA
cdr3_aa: CASSGRSRPWPSGSSDTQYF
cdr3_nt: TGTGCCAGCAGCGGAAGATCCCGACCCTGGCCTAGCGGGAGTTCAGATACGCAGTATTTT

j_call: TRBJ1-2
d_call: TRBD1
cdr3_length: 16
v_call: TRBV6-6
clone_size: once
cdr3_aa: CASSPSGQGGTYGYTF
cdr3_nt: TGTGCCAGCAGCCCTTCGGGACAGGGGGGGACGTATGGCTACACCTTC

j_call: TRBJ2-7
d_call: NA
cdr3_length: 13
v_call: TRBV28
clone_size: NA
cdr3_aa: CASSLRTDYEQYF
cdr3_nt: TGTGCCAGCAGTTTAAGGACAGACTACGAGCAGTACTTC

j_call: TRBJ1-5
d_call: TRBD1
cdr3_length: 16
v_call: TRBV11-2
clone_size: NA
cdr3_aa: CASSLGRDRRYSPQHF
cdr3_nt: TGTGCCAGCAGCTTAGGCCGGGACAGGAGGTATAGCCCCCAGCATTTT